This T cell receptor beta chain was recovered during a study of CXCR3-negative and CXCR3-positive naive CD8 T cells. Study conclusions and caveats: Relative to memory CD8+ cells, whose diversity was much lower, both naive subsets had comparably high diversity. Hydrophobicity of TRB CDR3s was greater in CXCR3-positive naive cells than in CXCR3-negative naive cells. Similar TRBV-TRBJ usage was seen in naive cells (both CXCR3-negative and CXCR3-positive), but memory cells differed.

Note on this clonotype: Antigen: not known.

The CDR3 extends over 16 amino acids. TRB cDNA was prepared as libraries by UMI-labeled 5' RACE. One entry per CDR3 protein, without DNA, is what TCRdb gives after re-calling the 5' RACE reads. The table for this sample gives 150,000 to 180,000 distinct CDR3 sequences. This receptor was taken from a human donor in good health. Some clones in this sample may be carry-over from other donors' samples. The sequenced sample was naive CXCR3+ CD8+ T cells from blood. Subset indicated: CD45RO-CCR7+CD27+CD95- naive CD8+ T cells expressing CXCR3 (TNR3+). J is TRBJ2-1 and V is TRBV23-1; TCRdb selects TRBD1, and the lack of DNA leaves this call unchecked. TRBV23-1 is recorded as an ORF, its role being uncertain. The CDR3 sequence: CASSQNDRGFYNEQFF.